These 8 T cell receptor beta chains share one sample of origin, sequenced in a study of blood T cell repertoires in COVID-19. TCRdb keeps only in-frame clones here, not all; method: immunoSEQ multiplex PCR. The sample shows roughly 84,000 clones, about 79% of them seen only once. The sequenced sample was peripheral blood. The receptors come from a woman aged 45-60 years with acute or convalescent COVID-19.

This chain links TRBV4-1 with TRBJ2-5, with TRBD2 as a possible D gene (5 bases). Germline CDR1 is MGHRA and CDR2 is YSYEKL. V was pared by 0 bases and J by 1 base, with 12 bases between. The CDR3 consists of 16 residues. The CDR3 loop reads CASSQESGRSQETQYF. The CDR3 DNA is TGCGCCAGCAGCCAAGAGAGCGGACGTTCCCAAGAGACCCAGTACTTC.

The DNA for the CDR3 is TGTGCCACCAGTTTACAGGGTCTCGGCTACACCTTC. The encoded protein is CATSLQGLGYTF. The gene calls are TRBV24-1 and TRBJ1-2; possibly TRBD1 for D (6 bases). The CDR3 sequence is 12 residues long. V gave up 6 bases and J gave up 8 bases, with 12 bases separating them. In germline, CDR1 is KGHDR, CDR2 SFDVKD.

This clone was detected only a few times. The rearrangement uses TRBV9 and TRBJ2-3, with 8 bases matching TRBD2. The CDR3 consists of 18 residues. V shed 0 bases, J shed 5 bases, and the junction held 14 bases outside the gene matches. Germline V gene sequence: CDR1 SGDLS, CDR2 YYNGEE. For the CDR3, the DNA is TGTGCCAGCAGCGTAGATGGAGGTGCGGGGGGAGTTAAAGATACGCAGTATTTT. It translates to CASSVDGGAGGVKDTQYF.

The chain recombines TRBV6-6 with TRBJ1-6, with 9 bases that match TRBD1. V dropped 0 bases and J dropped 8; count of bases not matched to a gene: 5. The CDR3 extends over 16 amino acids. Germline V gene lookup returns CDR1 MNHNY and CDR2 SVGAGI (reference sequence). The CDR3 reads CASSYSGQGSHSPLHF. The CDR3 DNA follows: TGTGCCAGCAGTTACTCGGGACAGGGATCCCATTCACCCCTCCACTTT.

This clone was observed a handful of times. This rearrangement joins TRBV5-1 to TRBJ2-3; TRBD1 agrees at 8 bases. The CDR3 length is 14 residues. The J segment lost 3 bases and the V segment lost 7 bases, leaving 7 bases of the junction unmatched. Germline V gene data show CDR1 as SGHRS and CDR2 as YFSETQ. In DNA form, the CDR3 reads TGCGCCAGCTCCCGACAGGGGTTGACAGATACGCAGTATTTT. Its protein product is CASSRQGLTDTQYF. Combining the CDR3 with reference TRBV5-1 and TRBJ2-3 gives the whole variable domain KAGVTQTPRYLIKTRGQQVTLSCSPISGHRSVSWYQQTPGQGLQFLFEYFSETQRNKGNFPGRFSGRQFSNSRSEMNVSTLELGDSALYLCASSRQGLTDTQYFGPGTRLTVL.

V usage is TRBV28 and J usage is TRBJ1-1; D ambiguous. The CDR3 extends over 11 amino acids. V was trimmed by 6 bases and J by 7 bases, leaving 9 bases between them. Germline assignment: CDR1 MDHEN and CDR2 SYDVKM. The CDR3 spells CASSPGLEAFF. DNA of the CDR3: TGTGCCAGCAGCCCGGGTCTTGAAGCTTTCTTT.

The V and J genes are TRBV7-9 and TRBJ1-2; 10 nucleotides agree with TRBD1. Germline lookup yields CDR1 SEHNR and CDR2 FQNEAQ (reference sequence). V lost 8 bases, J lost 7 bases, and 19 bases stayed unmatched. The CDR3 has 17 amino acids. CDR3 sequence reads: CASYSTGGRSRAVGYTF. The DNA of the CDR3 is TGTGCCAGCTACTCGACAGGGGGCAGGAGTAGAGCTGTTGGCTACACCTTC.

The gene calls are TRBV7-2 and TRBJ1-3; D is unclear. Trimming took 2 bases from V and 2 from J, leaving 4 bases between them. There are 13 residues in the CDR3. Germline CDR1 is SGHTA and CDR2 is FQGNSA. In DNA form, the CDR3 reads TGTGCCAGCAGCTTATTCACTGGAAACACCATATATTTT. Encoded protein: CASSLFTGNTIYF.